The entry below describes one T cell receptor (beta chain). Its cognate antigen has yet to be identified. Base-call qualities are not available, and no considerably larger clone is one nucleotide away. The data stem from a study of human T cells and chemical hapten exposure (TCRdb year 2021). As for the study more broadly: Libraries were pooled for sequencing, and per-sample TCR yields varied mainly because of small differences in library volumes within the pool. This study followed changes in the peripheral blood TCR repertoire in vivo during primary and secondary sensitization of alopecia patients to the hapten diphenylcyclopropenone (DPC). Each blood RNA sample was used to sequence both TCR alpha and TCR beta chains. Study-wide findings and limitations: After repeated subsampling, changes were observed in the strength of the expansion versus patch-test correlation and in the threshold at which the correlation became significant. DPC sensitization did not change the number of TCRs with a frequency above 1 in 1000, and there was no evidence of changes in global repertoire structure.

Total RNA was extracted from unfractionated whole blood collected in Tempus Blood RNA tubes. About 5 healthy volunteers served as TCR sequencing controls and were bled at day 0, 2 weeks and 6 weeks. Based on the germline V gene, the CDR1 and CDR2 sequences are MNHEY and SVGEGT. V is cut by 6 bases and J by 6 bases, and the space between the germline ends is 15 bases. There are 14 amino acids in the CDR3, from cysteine to phenylalanine inclusive. Only CDR3 DNA is held: 42 bases, read in frame from base 1. Libraries came from 5' RACE. Sequencer: Illumina MiSeq. During library preparation, unique molecular identifiers were attached to individual cDNA molecules so that TCRs could be counted quantitatively and reproducibly. The study's own analysis went as follows. A median of roughly 99,000 TCRs per sample was observed, with a range of about 20,000 to 690,600. V, J and CDR3 annotation of the TCR reads was performed with the Decombinator software suite. For the PS versus PT1 abundance plots, all samples were subsampled to the same number of TCRs (28,000). TCRs were defined as expanded if absent before sensitization and observed at least eight times at the 2-week time point. TCRdb reanalyzed the raw reads on its own, using fastp at Q25 for trimming and MiXCR for clone calling, and kept in-frame beta chains. Rows with a matching CDR3 protein are joined into one entry that keeps the most common DNA and genes. Clone size and V and J calls follow TCRdb, not the original study. The sample has about 140,000 distinct CDR3 sequences on record, roughly 4.1% of them singletons. Of the sample, over 1.2% is held by the ten largest clones.

This chain joins TRBV6-2 or TRBV6-3 to TRBJ1-5, with TRBD1 tentatively as D gene (6 bases match). This receptor was taken from a female donor in good health. The DNA sequence reads TGTGCCAGCAGCCGGGGGCCCATTCCTCAGCCCCAGCATTTT. This codes for CASSRGPIPQPQHF.